What follows is one T cell receptor beta chain and its context. There is no known antigen for this receptor. There are no base qualities to consult, and no much larger clone falls within one base. From the cysteine through the phenylalanine, the CDR3 covers 20 amino acids. Of all the DNA, just the CDR3 is kept, 60 bases in frame from base 1. V is reduced by 6 bases and J by 4 bases, leaving a spacing of 31 bases between them. CDR1 and CDR2, looked up from the germline V gene, are ENHRY and SYGVKD. The data are from a study of tumor-infiltrating lymphocytes in primary liver carcinoma (dated by TCRdb to about 2017). With regard to the full study: Between late 2015 and early 2016, about 5 patients in China with histopathologically diagnosed primary liver carcinoma had their tumors surgically resected. Hepatocellular carcinoma (four) or combined HCC and intrahepatic cholangiocarcinoma (one) was present in the five patients, who were three men and two women aged 30 to 69 years. The five patients had tumors staged T1-T3 N0M0, with maximum diameters ranging from roughly 4.2 to 11 cm. Each sample produced about 3.5 to 8 million productive TCRbeta reads, and read depth showed no significant difference between tissue types. Across five regions of each liver tumor, along with adjacent normal tissue and blood, the study brought together TCRbeta repertoire sequencing, expression microarrays and whole-exome sequencing. A total of 35 or so specimens from 5 patients, comprising some 25 tumor regions, 5 adjacent noncancerous liver tissues and 5 peripheral blood samples, were covered by TCRbeta repertoire sequencing. Technical replicate repertoires showed high reproducibility, with mean shared-clone rates roughly 0.87 and correlation coefficients above 0.95. Beyond this particular receptor, the publication reports: The top 250 clones accounted for a significantly greater share of the repertoire in tumors than in blood (p = 0.039). Comparison of CD4+ and CD8+ T cell repertoires was precluded by the use of bulk unsorted samples. The study included only four to six patients, and the authors note findings should be validated in a larger study. Because only the TCR beta chain was sequenced and unpaired alpha chains were not captured, true repertoire diversity is likely underestimated. Pairs of tumor regions showed greater repertoire overlap (mean roughly 35%) than tumor-adjacent pairs (about 17%) or tumor-blood pairs (roughly 15%), which is consistent with antigen-driven expansion.

TCRbeta-specific cDNA was reverse-transcribed from about 500 ng total RNA using a constant-region primer and ProtoScript II reverse transcriptase. Construction of the TCRbeta libraries relied on three nested rounds of multiplex PCR, following a slightly modified ARM-PCR procedure. The first two PCR rounds used multiplex TRBV1-TRBV30 forward primers with a Cbeta reverse primer, each for about 10 cycles. A final 25-cycle PCR with Deep VentR polymerase added sample barcodes and Illumina adapters. Before sequencing, amplicons between 200 and 500 bp were purified from gel using a QIAquick gel extraction kit. An Illumina HiSeq 2500 was used to sequence the TCRbeta amplicons, generating 250-bp paired-end reads. The paper's processing steps were these. Quality trimming of reads was performed with Trimmomatic v0.33, and paired reads were merged with FLASH v1.2.11 so that full CDR3 sequences could be recovered. V, D and J germline segments were assigned to the rearranged TCRbeta sequences using MiGEC v1.2.1b. Clonotype statistics, along with Shannon-Wiener diversity indices, were calculated using VDJtools v1.0.0. To reduce sampling bias, subsequent analyses other than the diversity analysis used only the 250 most abundant clonotypes in each sample. TCRdb itself trimmed the public reads at Q25 with fastp, ran MiXCR and retained productive beta chains. Merged by CDR3 protein, the rows form single entries marked with the most common genes and DNA. It is TCRdb's table, rather than the study itself, that gives the V and J calls and clone size. This sample is represented by fewer than 350,000 distinct CDR3 sequences; 65% of them were singletons. The ten largest clones capture roughly 9% of the sample.

TRIzol reagent was used to extract blood RNA from unsorted whole blood, while the DNeasy Blood & Tissue kit provided the germline DNA. At the time of sampling, the patients had chronic HBV infection and had not received any treatment. Before surgery, about 4 milliliters of peripheral blood were collected into K2EDTA tubes. This TCR was recovered from a man aged 35 to 55 with primary liver carcinoma and hepatitis B virus infection. The sequenced material came from peripheral blood. The chain links TRBV10-3 with TRBJ2-1, with a weak D call of TRBD2 (10 bases match). The DNA reads as follows: TGTGCCATCAGGGCCTCCGGGACAGGGAGGCCTAGCGGGGGATACAATGAGCAGTTCTTC. Translation gives CAIRASGTGRPSGGYNEQFF.